The clone carrying this TCR beta chain was detected many times. This sample is part of a study of T cells after yellow fever vaccination. Universal primer sites and UMIs were introduced during 5'RACE template-switching synthesis of TCR cDNA. TCRdb itself ran the 5' RACE reads through MiXCR, one entry per CDR3 protein. Among 250,000 to 400,000 distinct CDR3 sequences, approximately 4% were seen once, and the ten largest hold roughly a fifth. Germline lookup yields CDR1 MNHEY and CDR2 SVGAGI. V was shortened by 4 bases and J by 5 bases, with 16 bases between the two germline ends. The CDR3 has 15 amino acids.

V gene TRBV6-5 combines with J gene TRBJ2-3, with D possibly TRBD1 on 6 matching bases. This clonotype originated in a man younger than 35 who received the YFV17D yellow fever vaccine. The source was PBMCs, collected 15 days after the yellow fever booster vaccination. The CDR3 coding sequence is TGTGCCAGCAGTTCCACTACACTAGGGGGAGATACGCAGTATTTT. It yields the protein CASSSTTLGGDTQYF.